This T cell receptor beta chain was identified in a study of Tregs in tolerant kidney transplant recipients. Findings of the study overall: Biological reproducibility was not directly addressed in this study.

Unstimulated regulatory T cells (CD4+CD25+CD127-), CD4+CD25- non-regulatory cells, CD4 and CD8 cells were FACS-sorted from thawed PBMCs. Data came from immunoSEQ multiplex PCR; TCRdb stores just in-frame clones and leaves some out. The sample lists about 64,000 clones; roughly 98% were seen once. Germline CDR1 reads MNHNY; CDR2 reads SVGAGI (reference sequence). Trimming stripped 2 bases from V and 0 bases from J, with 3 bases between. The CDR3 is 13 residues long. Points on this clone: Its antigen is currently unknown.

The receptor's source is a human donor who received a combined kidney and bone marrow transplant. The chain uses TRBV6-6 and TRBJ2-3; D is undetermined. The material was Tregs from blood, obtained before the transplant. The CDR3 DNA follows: TGTGCCAGCAGTTACCCTAGCACAGATACGCAGTATTTT. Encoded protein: CASSYPSTDTQYF.